Listed here is a single T cell receptor beta chain. Germline V lookup: CDR1 SGHAT, CDR2 FQNNGV. The CDR3 runs 14 residues. V trimming: 5 bases; J trimming: 5 bases; junction bases outside the gene matches: 5. The repertoire was sequenced with immunoSEQ multiplex PCR; TCRdb's copy has only in-frame clones and lacks some. The profile covers approximately 100,000 clones, with around 90% appearing a single time and roughly 5% taken by the ten largest. This entry is derived from a study of blood T cell repertoires in COVID-19. On the study more broadly: Collection of acute and convalescent COVID-19 samples took place in the United States, Italy and Spain.

V is TRBV11-2 and J is TRBJ1-1; 10 nucleotides line up with TRBD1. The sequencing input was peripheral blood. This TCR was recovered from a man aged 65-85 years with acute or convalescent COVID-19. In nucleotides, the CDR3 is TGTGCCAGCAGCACGGGACAGGGGTTGACTGAAGCTTTCTTT. It yields the protein CASSTGQGLTEAFF.